This is a list of T cell receptor beta chains from one sample in a study of identical twins. Each CDR3 protein gets one entry after TCRdb re-called the 5' RACE reads with MiXCR. This sample has about 700,000 distinct CDR3 sequences, with around 6% found just once. Source material: naive T cells sorted from blood. These receptors all come from a young man in good health. CDR3s include the opening cysteine and the closing phenylalanine or tryptophan.

v_call: TRBV29-1
j_call: TRBJ2-5
cdr3_aa: CSVRFKETQYF

v_call: TRBV12-3/TRBV12-4
j_call: TRBJ2-4
cdr3_aa: CASLPERREGKKMNIQYF

v_call: TRBV6-2/TRBV6-3
j_call: TRBJ2-7
cdr3_aa: CASSYSRTAYNNPYEQYF

v_call: TRBV6-2/TRBV6-3
j_call: TRBJ2-5
cdr3_aa: CASSSLPLRETQYF

v_call: TRBV4-1
j_call: TRBJ2-3
cdr3_aa: CASSQEDPTSGSRGTQYF

v_call: TRBV2
j_call: TRBJ2-1
cdr3_aa: CASSGSGLAGRSYNEQFF

v_call: TRBV29-1
j_call: TRBJ2-5
cdr3_aa: CSVKGLAGETQYF

v_call: TRBV20-1
j_call: TRBJ2-1
cdr3_aa: CSARTSGSRYNEQFF

v_call: TRBV4-3
j_call: TRBJ2-7
cdr3_aa: CASSQEVGLASYEQYF

v_call: TRBV7-9
j_call: TRBJ2-3
cdr3_aa: CASSPDLRGTDTQYF

v_call: TRBV12-3/TRBV12-4
j_call: TRBJ2-6
cdr3_aa: CASSPQGGEAGANVLTF

v_call: TRBV29-1
j_call: TRBJ2-7
cdr3_aa: CSVAGWTYEQYF

v_call: TRBV7-2
j_call: TRBJ2-5
cdr3_aa: CASMDRVAATQYF

v_call: TRBV28
j_call: TRBJ2-1
cdr3_aa: CGSRPSGSYNEQFF

v_call: TRBV4-3
j_call: TRBJ2-2
cdr3_aa: CASSQDQWLNTGELFF

v_call: TRBV21-1
j_call: TRBJ2-4
cdr3_aa: CASSKWGPYILAKNIQYF

v_call: TRBV12-3/TRBV12-4
j_call: TRBJ1-5
cdr3_aa: CASSLVHYQPQHF

v_call: TRBV4-2
j_call: TRBJ2-7
cdr3_aa: CASSHFLRLAENAPYEQYF

v_call: TRBV6-1
j_call: TRBJ1-1
cdr3_aa: CASSESVQNYF

v_call: TRBV28
j_call: TRBJ2-1
cdr3_aa: CASRDPGQHNEQFF

v_call: TRBV11-2
j_call: TRBJ1-3
cdr3_aa: CASSSHRGSRGNTIYF

v_call: TRBV12-3/TRBV12-4
j_call: TRBJ1-3
cdr3_aa: CASMTGARVSGNTIYF

v_call: TRBV7-2
j_call: TRBJ2-2
cdr3_aa: CASSPNPWAGETGELFF

v_call: TRBV6-2/TRBV6-3
j_call: TRBJ1-2
cdr3_aa: CASSLGAPRDGYTF

v_call: TRBV12-3/TRBV12-4
j_call: TRBJ2-1
cdr3_aa: CASRLAGGGNEQFF

v_call: TRBV4-3
j_call: TRBJ2-2
cdr3_aa: CASSQDPGTTTGELFF

v_call: TRBV10-3
j_call: TRBJ2-1
cdr3_aa: CAISEPLAVGFF